A single sample is the source of the 18 T cell receptor beta chains below, sequenced in a study of T-cell memory formation after mild COVID-19 (dated by TCRdb to the early 2020s). Library creation used 5' RACE. Instrument on record: Illumina NovaSeq 6000. Through fastp at Q25 and MiXCR, TCRdb rebuilt clones from the public reads, retaining in-frame beta chains. Each record represents a unique CDR3 protein, reported with the most common genes and DNA among its rows. The sample has over 150,000 distinct CDR3 sequences on record, approximately 17% of them singletons. The ten largest clones take up approximately 4% of the sample. Sample: PBMCs or a T cell subset sorted from them (not recorded which). The receptor source for this set is a man younger than 35 who had mild COVID-19 (a few samples of this study predate the infection). The sample titles of this study are shuffled in the database, so cell type and time point are left out; the donor was told from shared clones.

This rearrangement joins TRBV5-1 to TRBJ1-1; D unclear. Germline CDR1 is SGHRS and CDR2 is YFSETQ. The ends were cut back, 5 bases at V and 0 bases at J, with 11 bases in the middle. CDR3 size: 14 residues. CDR3 region: CASSVQVMNTEAFF. The CDR3 coding sequence is TGCGCCAGCAGTGTGCAGGTAATGAACACTGAAGCTTTCTTT.

This clonotype was seen only a few times. The CDR3 DNA reads as TGCAGTGCTGATTTAGGACTAGCGGGAGGAACAGATACGCAGTATTTT. This gives the protein CSADLGLAGGTDTQYF. This rearrangement joins TRBV20-1 to TRBJ2-3, with 14 positions matching TRBD2. The junction had 7 bases not matched to a gene; V was cut back by 5 bases and J by 3 bases. The CDR3 has 16 amino acids. Germline V gives CDR1 DFQATT, CDR2 SNEGSKA (reference sequence).

The chain uses TRBV5-6 and TRBJ2-3; 11 bases align to TRBD1. Germline loops: CDR1 SGHDT, CDR2 YYEEEE. CDR3 length: 15 residues. With 1 base clipped from V and 5 bases from J, the junction kept 3 bases outside the gene matches. CDR3 sequence: CASSLRTGGRDTQYF. CDR3 coding DNA: TGTGCCAGCAGCTTGAGGACAGGGGGCCGAGATACGCAGTATTTT.

There are many counts of this clonotype. The chain recombines TRBV7-9 with TRBJ2-1; D may be TRBD2 (5 bases). Germline V gene data show CDR1 as SEHNR and CDR2 as FQNEAQ (reference sequence). The CDR3 runs 17 residues. Trimming pared 2 bases from V and 3 bases from J, leaving 17 bases between. The CDR3 sequence is CASSLWSRSGIYNEQFF. CDR3 DNA sequence: TGTGCCAGCAGCTTATGGTCCCGGTCGGGGATCTACAATGAGCAGTTCTTC.

This clonotype was observed a few times. The CDR3 is CASSELEDSEAFF. In nucleotides, the CDR3 is TGTGCCAGCAGTGAATTAGAGGACTCTGAAGCTTTCTTT. The chain carries TRBV6-1 and TRBJ1-1, with D unresolved. The germline V gene encodes CDR1 MNHNS and CDR2 SASEGT. Trimming left V 2 bases short and J 6 bases short, with 10 bases between. The CDR3 totals 13 residues.

In this sample, this clonotype turned up a few times. The gene calls are TRBV15 and TRBJ1-5; no reliable D call. The germline V gene has CDR1 LNHNV and CDR2 YYDKDF (reference sequence). Trimming stripped 0 bases from V and 3 bases from J, with 12 bases between. This CDR3 has 16 residues. The CDR3 loop is CATSRDLRSANQPQHF. The CDR3, as DNA: TGTGCCACCAGCAGAGATCTCAGGTCCGCCAATCAGCCCCAGCATTTT.

The rearrangement links TRBV6-5 to TRBJ2-2; weak D call: TRBD1 (5 bases). Trimming stripped 4 bases from V and 3 bases from J, with 18 bases between. Germline V CDR1 and CDR2: MNHEY, SVGAGI. This CDR3 comprises 17 residues. CDR3 in DNA: TGTGCCAGCAGTTCTCCTCTTCAGGGTTGGGACACCGGGGAGCTGTTTTTT. Translated, it gives CASSSPLQGWDTGELFF.

This clonotype turned up a few times. CDR3 sequence: CASSPRISGQGRETQYF. The DNA for the CDR3 is TGTGCCAGCAGCCCACGGATCTCGGGACAGGGAAGGGAGACCCAGTACTTC. This chain connects TRBV12-3 or TRBV12-4 to TRBJ2-5; 9 bases align to TRBD1. This CDR3 contains 17 residues. V shed 6 bases and J 5 bases; nucleotides not matched to a gene: 16.

Turning to this clonotype: Mismatch with germline at one junction end may stem from a read error. The V call is TRBV5-1, the J call TRBJ2-3; 7 bases match TRBD2. Germline V lookup: CDR1 SGHRS, CDR2 YFSETQ. This CDR3 has 13 residues. In nucleotides, the CDR3 is TGCGCCACCAAACTAGCGCCCACAGATACGCAATATTTT. Translating gives CATKLAPTDTQYF. The whole variable domain, filled in from reference TRBV5-1 and TRBJ2-3, reads KAGVTQTPRYLIKTRGQQVTLSCSPISGHRSVSWYQQTPGQGLQFLFEYFSETQRNKGNFPGRFSGRQFSNSRSEMNVSTLELGDSALYLCATKLAPTDTQYFGPGTRLTVL.

The V gene is TRBV6-2 or TRBV6-3, the J gene TRBJ2-5; no clear D gene. CDR3 length: 10 residues. Germline CDR1 MNHEY, CDR2 SVGEGT. The V and J ends lost 6 bases and 5 bases respectively, with 4 bases between them. The CDR3 DNA is TGTGCCAGCAGAAGGGAGACCCAGTACTTC. It translates to CASRRETQYF.

V usage is TRBV9 and J usage is TRBJ2-3, with D perhaps TRBD2 (6 bases). Looked up from germline, CDR1 is SGDLS and CDR2 is YYNGEE. The CDR3 has 13 residues. Deletions cut 0 bases from V and 10 bases from J, with 12 bases between. The CDR3 coding sequence is TGTGCCAGCAGCGTAGGGGGGGTCCGCCCGCAGTATTTT. Protein sequence: CASSVGGVRPQYF.

This clonotype was seen more than once but under ten times. The chain employs TRBV28 and TRBJ1-4; tentative D call: TRBD1 (5 bases). Germline V gene data show CDR1 as MDHEN and CDR2 as SYDVKM. The V end was cut by 6 bases, the J end by 0 bases, with 17 bases between. The CDR3 extends over 17 amino acids. The CDR3 region is CASSRPGQDATNEKLFF. In DNA form, the CDR3 reads TGTGCCAGCAGCCGCCCCGGACAAGATGCAACTAATGAAAAACTGTTTTTT.

This sequence joins TRBV5-1 and TRBJ2-2; D possibly corresponds to TRBD2 (5 bases). Trimming removed 3 bases from V and 4 bases from J, with 13 bases in between. The CDR3 is made up of 15 amino acids. CDR1 SGHRS and CDR2 YFSETQ come from the germline V gene. CDR3 sequence reads: CASSSNLGGTGELFF. The CDR3, as DNA: TGCGCCAGCAGCTCAAATCTAGGAGGCACCGGGGAGCTGTTTTTT.

This clonotype was detected once. The chain combines TRBV20-1 with TRBJ2-2; TRBD1 aligns across 9 bases. This CDR3 spans 14 amino acids. J was trimmed by 1 base and V by 3 bases; bases with no gene match: 0. The germline V gene encodes CDR1 DFQATT and CDR2 SNEGSKA (reference sequence). CDR3 nucleotide sequence: TGCAGTGCTAGGACAGGGGGGAACACCGGGGAGCTGTTTTTT. Its translation: CSARTGGNTGELFF.

The V call is TRBV5-1, the J call TRBJ1-4; no clear D gene. The germline V and J ends were trimmed by 4 bases and 0 bases, with 7 bases remaining between them. Germline CDR1 reads SGHRS; CDR2 reads YFSETQ. The CDR3 consists of 14 residues. The CDR3 nucleotides read TGCGCCAGCAGCCCCTTATCAACTAATGAAAAACTGTTTTTT. Protein product: CASSPLSTNEKLFF.

In its sample, this clonotype was seen a few times. The chain has TRBV7-2 and TRBJ2-5, with D perhaps TRBD1 or TRBD2 (5 bases each). With 5 bases removed from V and 8 bases from J, the gap between germline ends came to 15 bases. This CDR3 is built from 13 residues. CDR1 is SGHTA and CDR2 is FQGNSA in the germline V gene. The CDR3 protein is CASSLQEEDTQYF. CDR3 sequence (DNA): TGTGCCAGCAGCCTACAGGAGGAGGACACCCAGTACTTC. The variable domain in full, completed from reference TRBV7-2 and TRBJ2-5, reads GAGVSQSPSNKVTEKGKDVELRCDPISGHTALYWYRQSLGQGLEFLIYFQGNSAPDKSGLPSDRFSAERTGGSVSTLTIQRTQQEDSAVYLCASSLQEEDTQYFGPGTRLLVL.

The chain couples TRBV14 to TRBJ1-1; D may be TRBD1 (6 bases). The CDR3 is 15 residues long. The V and J ends lost 3 bases and 8 bases respectively, with 19 bases between them. Germline values: CDR1 SGHDN, CDR2 FVKESK. The CDR3 spells CASSQRGQSTNEAFF. As DNA, the CDR3 is TGTGCCAGCAGCCAGAGAGGACAGAGTACTAACGAAGCTTTCTTT.

The chain couples TRBV4-3 to TRBJ2-3, with 10 bases identical to TRBD2. The junction had 5 bases not matched to a gene; V was cut back by 2 bases and J by 3 bases. This CDR3 spans 16 amino acids. Germline CDR1 LGHNA, CDR2 YSLEER. CDR3 amino acids: CASSQLLAGETDTQYF. The DNA of the CDR3 is TGCGCCAGCAGCCAACTTCTAGCGGGGGAGACAGATACGCAGTATTTT.